Sequencing of this TCR beta chain was carried out in a study of blood T cell repertoires in COVID-19 (dated by TCRdb to the early 2020s). Some background on the complete study: Samples covering the acute and convalescent phases of COVID-19 were provided by collaborators in the United States, Italy and Spain. Subjects who had been exposed to COVID-19, were actively infected with it, or had recovered from it provided the deeply sampled blood TCRbeta repertoires that made up the dataset. Where available, HLA class I and class II types were taken from metadata supplied by the sample provider and were not determined by assay-based typing. The repertoires were released in a freely available public database intended as a resource for research on the immune response to SARS-CoV-2. The samples were drawn from the first 160 participants of the ongoing ImmuneRACE study and from roughly 1,300 subjects provided by 6 global collaborators. A de-identified subject ID, COVID-19 status, age in years and sex were almost always included in the sample metadata. The material from the prospective study consisted of cDNA or gDNA derived from T cells, B-cell-depleted T cells, or PBMCs.

General conclusions and limits of the study: How much clinical and demographic metadata was included differed by source and by participant, and the metadata was provided uncurated.

At one collaborating source in Seattle, patients were enrolled during active infection and were followed longitudinally through the course of disease. Collaborating institutions collected whole blood in K2EDTA tubes following their own protocols. For TCRbeta analysis, collaborators shipped samples as frozen whole blood, isolated PBMCs, or DNA extracted from either of those sample types. Concerning this clone itself: Its antigen is not yet known. The input lacks base qualities; no much larger clone sits a single base away.

From the cysteine through the phenylalanine, the CDR3 covers 15 amino acids. Only the CDR3 DNA is retained, 45 bases long and in frame from the first base. From the germline V gene, CDR1 is KGHSH and CDR2 is LQKENI. Trimming costs V 4 bases and J 4 bases, and their ends lie 16 bases apart. TCRbeta CDR3 regions were amplified from genomic DNA using the immunoSEQ Assay, a bias-controlled multiplex PCR. Processing in the source paper ran as follows. Within the assay, amplification of reference gene primers was used to estimate how many nucleated cells each sample contained. To quantify the absolute abundance of each unique TCRbeta CDR3 rearrangement, sequence reads were collapsed and filtered. Productive Simpson clonality was computed per sample as the square root of Simpson's diversity index over productive rearrangements. As stored in TCRdb, this immuneACCESS dataset retains in-frame rearrangements with V and J assigned. A fraction of the clones does not appear; measured against another copy, unresolved V genes explain less than half of the discrepancy, and the remainder lacks a known reason. V and J calls plus clone size are reproduced from that table; the DNA served to infer D and trimming. Recorded for this sample are around 140,000 clones; roughly nine tenths of them occurred a single time. The leading ten clones occupy roughly 2.5% of the sample.

Sequencing was done on a sample of peripheral blood. This sequence uses TRBV18 and TRBJ1-1; 5 matching bases give a weak D call of TRBD1. The source of this sequence is a human donor with COVID-19, enrolled during active disease. The donor label of this sample is uncertain. This receptor has the CDR3 CASSRSRGVGTEAFF. The sequence in DNA is TGTGCCAGCTCACGATCTCGGGGGGTTGGCACTGAAGCTTTCTTT.